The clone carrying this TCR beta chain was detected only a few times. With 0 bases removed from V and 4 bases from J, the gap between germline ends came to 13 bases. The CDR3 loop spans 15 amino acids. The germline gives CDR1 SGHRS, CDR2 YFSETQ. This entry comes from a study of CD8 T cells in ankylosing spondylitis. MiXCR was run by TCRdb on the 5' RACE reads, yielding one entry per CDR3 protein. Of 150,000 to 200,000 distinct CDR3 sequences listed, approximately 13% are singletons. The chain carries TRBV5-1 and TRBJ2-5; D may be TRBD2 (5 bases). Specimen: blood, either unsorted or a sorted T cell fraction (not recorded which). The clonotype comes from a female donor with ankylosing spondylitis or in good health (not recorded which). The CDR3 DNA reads TGCGCCAGCAGCTTGGCGCCCGGGATGGGAGAGACCCAGTACTTC. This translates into CASSLAPGMGETQYF.